The text below deals with one TCR beta chain. The junction and the germline gene differ at one end; a read error may be behind it. The TCR beta CDR3 regions underwent amplification using RNA transcripts as the source. The TCR CDR3 was amplified in a first-round RT-PCR using the HTBI primer set. MiXCR was run by TCRdb on the multiplex PCR reads, yielding one entry per CDR3 protein. This sample has fewer than 400,000 distinct CDR3 sequences, with approximately 25% found just once. This CDR3 comprises 13 residues. From germline, CDR1 is KGHSH and CDR2 LQKENI. The source of the sample is a study of T cells in Graves' hyperthyroidism and ophthalmopathy.

The TCR originated in a man aged 45-65 years with Graves' hyperthyroidism. The sequencing sample was made of blood. The chain carries TRBV18 and TRBJ2-7; D not certain. The CDR3 protein is CASSYTDSSEQYF. For the CDR3, the DNA is TGTGCCAGCTCCTATACCGACTCCTCCGAGCAGTACTTC. The full variable domain, in which reference TRBV18 and TRBJ2-7 provide the parts outside the CDR3, is NAGVMQNPRHLVRRRGQEARLRCSPMKGHSHVYWYRQLPEEGLKFMVYLQKENIIDESGMPKERFSAEFPKEGPSILRIQQVVRGDSAAYFCASSYTDSSEQYFGPGTRLTVT.